What follows are 2 T cell receptor beta chains derived from one specimen sequenced in a study of Graves' ophthalmopathy and Graves' hyperthyroidism. CDR3 regions of TCR beta were amplified from RNA transcripts. RT-PCR was first run with HTBI primers, then multiplex PCR in a second round. From the multiplex PCR reads, TCRdb called clonotypes with MiXCR, one entry per CDR3 protein. The sample holds about 740,000 distinct CDR3 sequences, 40% seen once. Sequencing was performed on peripheral blood. These receptors all come from an adult man with Graves' ophthalmopathy.

Written as DNA, the CDR3 is TGTGCCACCGGTAGAGGGACTAGCGGGGGGGAGACCCAGTACTTC. This sequence encodes CATGRGTSGGETQYF. The chain uses TRBV24-1 and TRBJ2-5; 15 bases are shared with TRBD2. The junction had 6 bases not matched to a gene; V was cut back by 9 bases and J by 5 bases. The CDR3 is 15 residues long. From germline, CDR1 is KGHDR and CDR2 SFDVKD.

Regarding this clonotype: A junction end diverges from the germline sequence, so it may reflect a read error. The chain has TRBV25-1 and TRBJ1-2, with D perhaps matching TRBD1 (5 bases). Germline assignment: CDR1 MGHDK and CDR2 SYGVNS. The length of the CDR3 is 15 residues. CDR3 sequence (DNA): TGTACCAGCAGCCCCTTTGGTGGCAGGGTTGATGGCTACACCTTC. Encoded protein: CTSSPFGGRVDGYTF.